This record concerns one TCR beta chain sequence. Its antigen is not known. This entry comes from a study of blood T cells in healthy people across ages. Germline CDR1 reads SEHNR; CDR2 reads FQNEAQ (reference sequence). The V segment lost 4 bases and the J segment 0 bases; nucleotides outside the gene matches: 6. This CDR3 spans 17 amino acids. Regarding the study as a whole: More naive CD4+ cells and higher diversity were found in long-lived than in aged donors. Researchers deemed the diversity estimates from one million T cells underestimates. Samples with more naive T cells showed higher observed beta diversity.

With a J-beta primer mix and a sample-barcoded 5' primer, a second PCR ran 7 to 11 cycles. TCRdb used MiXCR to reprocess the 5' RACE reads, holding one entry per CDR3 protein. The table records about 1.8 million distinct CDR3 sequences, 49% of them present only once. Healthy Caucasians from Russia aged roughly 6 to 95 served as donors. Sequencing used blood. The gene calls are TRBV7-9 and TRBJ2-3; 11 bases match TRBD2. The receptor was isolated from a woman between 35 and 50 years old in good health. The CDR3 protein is CASSSGTSGASTDTQYF. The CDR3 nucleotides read TGTGCCAGCAGCTCTGGGACTAGCGGTGCTAGCACAGATACGCAGTATTTT.